The 10 T cell receptor beta chains given below trace back to one sample, sequenced in a study of blood T cell repertoires in COVID-19. Only in-frame clones appear in the TCRdb table, and some are missing; sequencing was by immunoSEQ multiplex PCR. The data contain approximately 140,000 clones, around 87% of them seen just once; the ten biggest clones take up 0.95% to 1.5%. Material: PBMCs or T cells enriched from blood (not recorded which). The receptors shown here come from a woman aged 30 to 39 with acute COVID-19.

The rearrangement links TRBV29-1 to TRBJ1-4, with D unclear. Germline CDR1 and CDR2: SQVTM and ANQGSEA. Trimming removed 4 bases from V and 1 base from J, with 10 bases in between. This CDR3 contains 14 residues. For the CDR3, the DNA is TGCAGCGTTGGTGCGGGATTAACTAATGAAAAACTGTTTTTT. Amino acids: CSVGAGLTNEKLFF. Complete variable domain (other parts from reference TRBV29-1 and TRBJ1-4): SAVISQKPSRDICQRGTSLTIQCQVDSQVTMMFWYRQQPGQSLTLIATANQGSEATYESGFVIDKFPISRPNLTFSTLTVSNMSPEDSSIYLCSVGAGLTNEKLFFGSGTQLSVL.

This clone came up many times. The V gene is TRBV2, the J gene TRBJ2-7; 7 bases agree with TRBD1. After removal of 3 bases from V and 6 bases from J, the junction contained 11 bases not matched to a gene. CDR1 is SNHLY and CDR2 is FYNNEI in the germline V gene. This CDR3 region has 15 residues. The CDR3 loop is CASSDGTASAGEQYF. CDR3 DNA sequence: TGTGCCAGCAGTGATGGGACAGCCTCCGCGGGCGAGCAGTACTTC. The whole variable domain, remainder taken from reference TRBV2 and TRBJ2-7, is EPEVTQTPSHQVTQMGQEVILRCVPISNHLYFYWYRQILGQKVEFLVSFYNNEISEKSEIFDDQFSVERPDGSNFTLKIRSTKLEDSAMYFCASSDGTASAGEQYFGPGTRLTVT.

CDR3 sequence (DNA): TGTGCCAGCAGTGCTGTCAGGCTGGACAATCAGCCCCAGCATTTT. Translated, it gives CASSAVRLDNQPQHF. The rearrangement joins TRBV2 to TRBJ1-5; D call uncertain. Germline CDR1 reads SNHLY; CDR2 reads FYNNEI. Trimming stripped 4 bases from V and 3 bases from J, with 13 bases between. CDR3 length: 15 residues.

The chain recombines TRBV19 with TRBJ1-1; tentative D call: TRBD1 (5 bases). The CDR3 sequence is 16 residues long. Germline CDR1 and CDR2: LNHDA and SQIVND (reference sequence). V lost 0 bases and J 3 bases, leaving 14 bases between the germline ends. The chain's CDR3 is CASSIDTSSTDTEAFF. CDR3 in DNA: TGTGCCAGTAGTATAGACACCTCTTCGACAGACACTGAAGCTTTCTTT.

The chain links TRBV6-2 or TRBV6-3 to TRBJ1-2; D uncertain. Trimming shortened V by 2 bases and J by 3 bases, and 4 bases separated the two germline ends. Germline V gene sequence: CDR1 MNHEY, CDR2 SVGEGT. The CDR3 is 12 residues long. CDR3 in DNA: TGTGCCAGCAGTTACGGGCACTATGGCTACACCTTC. Amino acids: CASSYGHYGYTF.

DNA of the CDR3: TGTGCCAGCAGCAAGACAGGGGGCTGGATGGGGTACCATTCACCCCTCCACTTT. Encoded protein: CASSKTGGWMGYHSPLHF. The chain combines TRBV28 with TRBJ1-6; 10 bases match TRBD1. This CDR3 has 18 amino acids. V trimming: 6 bases; J trimming: 8 bases; junction bases outside the gene matches: 16. The germline V gene encodes CDR1 MDHEN and CDR2 SYDVKM.

The chain couples TRBV6-2 or TRBV6-3 to TRBJ2-7; TRBD2 aligns across 10 bases. Trimming at V came to 2 bases and at J to 4 bases, leaving 8 bases not matched to a gene. The CDR3 extends over 16 amino acids. Germline V gives CDR1 MNHEY, CDR2 SVGEGT. The CDR3 loop is CASSYRPSGRRYEQYF. DNA for the CDR3: TGTGCCAGCAGTTACAGGCCTAGCGGGAGAAGATACGAGCAGTACTTC.

This clone was picked up a small number of times. The gene calls are TRBV28 and TRBJ1-2; the D gene is possibly TRBD1 (6 bases). CDR1 is MDHEN and CDR2 is SYDVKM in the germline V gene. Trimming removed 6 bases from V and 3 bases from J, with 14 bases in between. The length of the CDR3 is 14 residues. CDR3 loop: CASRTWTVHYGYTF. The CDR3 nucleotides are TGTGCCAGCAGAACCTGGACAGTTCACTATGGCTACACCTTC.

The CDR3 here is CASSLRSGVREAFF. The CDR3 bases are TGTGCCAGCAGTTTAAGGTCGGGGGTGAGGGAAGCTTTCTTT. V gene TRBV27 combines with J gene TRBJ1-1, with TRBD1 as a possible D gene (5 bases). V was pared by 2 bases and J by 8 bases, with 15 bases between. The germline V gene has CDR1 MNHEY and CDR2 SMNVEV (reference sequence). The CDR3 length is 14 residues.

The gene calls are TRBV5-6 and TRBJ2-1; D unresolved. The CDR3 contains 17 residues. The V gene lost 0 bases and the J gene lost 2 bases, with 15 bases spanning the gap. Germline CDR1 reads SGHDT; CDR2 reads YYEEEE. CDR3 in DNA: TGTGCCAGCAGCTTGGAGTGGGCAGGTGAACCCTACAATGAGCAGTTCTTC. Its protein product is CASSLEWAGEPYNEQFF.